The T cell receptor (beta chain) under discussion was sequenced for a study of cytomegalovirus exposure and HLA in healthy donors (dated by TCRdb to 2016 to 2017). With regard to the full study: An earlier analysis of 587 of the donors reported over 250 Gb of sequence data and 95 million to 140 million unique TCR beta sequences obtained from around 170 million T cells. Approximately 300 gigabases of sequencing data and around 90 million unique TCR sequences made up an early release that covered several hundred HLA-typed donors. Of the roughly 430 genotyped donors, about 84% fell in the genetic ancestry cluster associated with self-reported Caucasian donors. The study was designed to test whether signatures of past pathogen exposure could be identified by cataloging public T cell receptors. The study used immunosequencing to profile the T cell repertoires of 600 to 850 subjects and linked those repertoires to cytomegalovirus serostatus. A separate validation cohort of 100 to 150 different subjects was used in addition to the approximately 670-subject first cohort. To predict cytomegalovirus infection status, the study brought together high-throughput TCR immunosequencing, statistical association of individual TCRs with disease status, and machine learning. A later analysis re-examined previously published TCR beta repertoires from hundreds of donors and added high-resolution HLA genotyping to investigate patterns of TCR occurrence. Rather than drawing on any new phenotypic data, the later analysis identified candidate immune exposures from TCR beta sequences and the way those sequences occurred across donors. An earlier analysis of 587 of the donors used high-throughput TCR beta sequencing to judge whether each TCR beta V gene segment behaved as functional or pseudogenic. Donor age, sex, ethnicity and CMV serostatus were collected together with the repertoire data. A later genetic analysis used genome-wide SNP genotypes for 398 of the 666 donors, treating that subset as a discovery cohort. All discovery cohort repertoires had been generated on a single sequencing platform. Class I and class II HLA loci were covered by the typing at four-digit resolution. The number of typed donors differed by locus: 629-630 for A, B, C, DRB1 and DQB1; 522 for DQA1; over 600 for DPA1; and 450 to 480 for DPB1. Roughly 5 DR-DQ haplotypes were treated as single units for association and clustering because of strong linkage in the cohort. Among 398 genotyped donors of the cohort, an average of approximately 240,000 unique TCR beta nucleotide sequences were sequenced per donor, roughly a sixth of them non-productive. General conclusions and limits of the study: A later genetic analysis associated a missense DCLRE1C variant with V-gene and J-gene trimming of TCR beta chains, and an independent cohort replicated the association. Correlated functional status among segregating V segments might be attributable to linkage disequilibrium, but an unknown experimental factor could not be ruled out. The presence/absence analyses assumed that sequencing depth was roughly uniform across donors, and that assumption may not be true. In an earlier analysis of approximately 590 of the donors, most TCR beta V segments were observed in productive rearrangements about 90% or about 30% of the time, broadly matching IMGT annotations. The sequencing pipeline was judged likely to have produced a cluster of highly shared sequence variants as a technical artifact. HLA typing was unavailable for some donors at each locus, so association tests used only the typed subset. A further reported finding was that TCR beta sequences accurately predicted the HLA-A and HLA-B alleles for most subjects in the first cohort. A later analysis found that HLA-associated TCR beta chains were more clonally expanded and had lower generation probabilities than equally common non-associated chains. It was suggested by the authors that the approach could potentially be generalized to other disease states and immunological phenotypes. In vitro tests confirmed that three of the cytomegalovirus-associated TCR beta chains recognize cytomegalovirus antigens. In this cohort, only TCR beta chains were sequenced, and detectable features were limited by the absence of alpha or paired-chain data. When HLA alleles, especially DR and DQ, strongly co-occurred, TCR associations were difficult to assign to individual alleles. In a later analysis, 16,951 TCR beta sequences were associated with specific HLA alleles at a false discovery rate of 0.05. The classifier was reported to diagnose cytomegalovirus status with high specificity and sensitivity in both the original and validation cohorts. Because counts were too low, seventeen rarely observed V segments, including chromosome 9 orphons, were excluded from the earlier analysis of around 590 of the donors. Across donors, most TCR sequences were observed very rarely, whereas some public TCRs were present in many individuals. According to a later genetic analysis, donors in an Asian-associated ancestry cluster had fewer N-insertions in productive TCRs than the roughly 700-donor mean. In the study, around 160 TCR beta chains were listed as associated with cytomegalovirus. In a later analysis, TCR association rates were found to vary across HLA loci, with the most associated TCRs seen for DRB1 alleles and the fewest for HLA-C alleles. A later analysis reported that several top co-occurrence clusters appeared linked to parvovirus B19, influenza, CMV and Epstein-Barr virus. Immune exposure information for the cohort was limited to CMV serostatus. According to a later analysis, most CMV-associated TCR beta chains appeared to be HLA-restricted, and the HLA associations seemed to be driven largely by CMV exposure.

Receptor libraries were prepared by the immunoSEQ multiplex PCR assay. A mixture of 60 forward primers for TCR Vbeta segments and 13 reverse primers for TCR Jbeta segments was used in the multiplex PCR. Amplification of the CDR3 region of rearranged TCR beta genes was performed with a multiplex PCR assay on genomic DNA. The amplified TCR beta libraries were sequenced on the Illumina HiSeq System as 87-base-pair reads. The authors' pipeline ran thus. A later analysis counted tens of millions of unique TCR beta chains across the 666 repertoires, and around 9.9 million of these chains were shared by at least two donors. A nearest-neighbor algorithm error-corrected the raw reads and collapsed the reads into unique sequences, merging closely related sequences to remove PCR and sequencing errors. To assign V, D and J gene segments, CDR3 sequences were aligned to IMGT reference sequences. For a sequence to be retained, a match of at least six nucleotides to both a V gene segment and a J gene segment was required. A rearrangement was called productive if the CDR3 had no stop codons and remained in frame with V and J, and every other rearrangement was called non-productive. CDR3 was defined by IMGT convention, running from the second conserved V-encoded cysteine to the conserved J-encoded phenylalanine. In an earlier analysis of approximately 500 of the donors, sequences lacking an unambiguous match to a single V gene segment were excluded. In an earlier analysis of about 590 of the donors, a V segment was called functional when productive rearrangements were above 56.7%, and segregating when the standard deviation between donors exceeded 5%. A statistical classification framework was built to diagnose cytomegalovirus status from the catalog of TCR beta chain sequences. V and J gene assignment, in a later analysis, came from comparing TCR nucleotide sequences with IMGT/GENE-DB human TR gene sequences. In a later analysis, CDR3 sequences and most-parsimonious VDJ recombination scenarios were assigned using the TCRdist pipeline. In a later analysis, every TCR beta chain was defined by the combination of its CDR3 amino acid sequence and its V-gene family, and reads without a unique V-gene family were dropped. In a later analysis, around 650 highly shared, low-generation-probability nucleotide sequences were removed to address suspected cross-contamination and a sequencing artifact. For each public chain, a later analysis derived a clonal expansion index from normalized ranks of inferred template counts within each repertoire. Generation probabilities in a later analysis came from a VDJ recombination model fitted to out-of-frame rearrangements, and those results were checked against IGoR. In a later analysis, hypergeometric tests were used to score TCR-TCR, TCR-HLA and TCR-CMV co-occurrence, with a repertoire-size bias correction applied to TCR pairs. In a later analysis, false discovery rates were estimated by permuting HLA or CMV assignments 20 times. A later analysis grouped co-occurring TCRs with DBSCAN, adding TCRdist sequence similarity when clustering within HLA-allele-positive subsets. Repertoires with fewer than 30,000 or more than 120,000 public chains were left out of co-occurrence clustering, as were a few repertoires with anomalous nucleotide sharing. In TCRdb, the immuneACCESS table is reduced to in-frame sequences with V and J assigned. These tables do not hold every clone; where another copy was compared, an unresolved V gene accounts for under half, and the others remain unexplained. D and trimming come from the DNA, and the V and J calls and clone size come from that table. This sample is represented by about 93,000 clones; roughly 79% of them were singletons. Around 0.63% of the sample is taken by the ten largest.

A remark on this clone: Its binding antigen is unknown. Base qualities were left out, and no much larger clone turns up one base away.

The cohort was made up of roughly 670 healthy bone marrow donors. Cohort members were all nominally healthy when sampled, although unrecorded immune exposures were likely present. The donor was CMV seronegative and belonged to the group of several hundred seronegative cohort members. Every donor gave a peripheral blood sample, and the peripheral blood mononuclear cells from that sample were used for TCR beta sequencing. The Qiagen DNeasy Blood Extraction Kit was used to extract genomic DNA from the blood cell samples. The receptor's source is a man aged 30-40 years in good health and CMV-seronegative. Sequences were obtained from PBMCs.

At the DNA level, the sequence is TGTGCCAGCAGCTTAGTAGCGGGGGCGAACAGCAATGAGCAGTTCTTC. Protein translation: CASSLVAGANSNEQFF. The chain employs TRBV11-2 and TRBJ2-1; 9 nucleotides in the junction match TRBD2. V is trimmed back by 1 base and J by 6 bases, and the junction contains 7 bases that no gene match accounts for. From the germline V gene, CDR1 is SGHAT and CDR2 is FQNNGV. The cysteine opens and the phenylalanine closes a CDR3 of 16 amino acids. Of all the DNA, just the CDR3 is kept, 48 bases in frame from base 1.